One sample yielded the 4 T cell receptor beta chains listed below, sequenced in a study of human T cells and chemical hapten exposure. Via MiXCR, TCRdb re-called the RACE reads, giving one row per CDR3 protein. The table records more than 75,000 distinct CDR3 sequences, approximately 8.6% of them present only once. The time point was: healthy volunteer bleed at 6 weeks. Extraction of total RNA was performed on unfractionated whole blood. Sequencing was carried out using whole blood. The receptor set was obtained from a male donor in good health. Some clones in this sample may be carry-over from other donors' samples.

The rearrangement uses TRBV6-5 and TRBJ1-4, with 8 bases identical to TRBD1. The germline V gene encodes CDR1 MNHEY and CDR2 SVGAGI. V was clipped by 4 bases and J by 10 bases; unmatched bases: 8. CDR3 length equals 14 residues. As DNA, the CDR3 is TGTGCCAGCAGTTCATCAGGGGGCGACGGAAAACTGTTTTTT. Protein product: CASSSSGGDGKLFF.

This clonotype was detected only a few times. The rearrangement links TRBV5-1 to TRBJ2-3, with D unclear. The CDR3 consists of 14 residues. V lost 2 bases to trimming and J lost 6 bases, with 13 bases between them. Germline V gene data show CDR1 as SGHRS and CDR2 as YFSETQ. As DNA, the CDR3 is TGCGCCAGCAGCTTTAACGGCGCTTCGGATACGCAGTATTTT. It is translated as CASSFNGASDTQYF.

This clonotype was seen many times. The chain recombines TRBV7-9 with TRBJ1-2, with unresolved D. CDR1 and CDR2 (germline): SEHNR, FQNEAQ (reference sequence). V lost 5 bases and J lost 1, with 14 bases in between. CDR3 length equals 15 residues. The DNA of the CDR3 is TGTGCCAGCAGCCCCCCGAGGGAGGTTAACTATGGCTACACCTTC. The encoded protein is CASSPPREVNYGYTF. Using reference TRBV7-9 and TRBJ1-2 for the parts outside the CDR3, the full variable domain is DTGVSQNPRHKITKRGQNVTFRCDPISEHNRLYWYRQTLGQGPEFLTYFQNEAQLEKSRLLSDRFSAERPKGSFSTLEIQRTEQGDSAMYLCASSPPREVNYGYTFGSGTRLTVV.

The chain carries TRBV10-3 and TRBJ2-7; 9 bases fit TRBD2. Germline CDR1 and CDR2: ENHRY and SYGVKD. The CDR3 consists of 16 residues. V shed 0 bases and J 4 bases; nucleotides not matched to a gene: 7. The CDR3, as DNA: TGTGCCATCAGTGAGTCCCGTGGGACTAGCATATACGAGCAGTACTTC. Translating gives CAISESRGTSIYEQYF.